The 22 T cell receptor beta chains presented below share a single source sample, sequenced in a study of glioma-infiltrating T cells after dendritic cell vaccination. Clones were sequenced by immunoSEQ multiplex PCR, and TCRdb holds only the in-frame ones, with some missing. This sample has approximately 90,000 clones, with 81% found just once. Specified time point: after dendritic cell vaccination, including at tumor progression/relapse. The starting material was blood, obtained after dendritic cell vaccination. All receptors derive from a human donor with glioblastoma.

This rearrangement joins TRBV7-8 to TRBJ2-7; 13 bases fit TRBD2. V shed 1 base, J shed 6 bases, and the junction held 0 bases outside the gene matches. This CDR3 is built from 14 residues. CDR1 is SGHVS and CDR2 is FQNEAQ in the germline V gene. CDR3 sequence reads: CASSLGLAGGEQYV. CDR3 coding DNA: TGTGCCAGCAGCTTAGGACTAGCGGGAGGCGAGCAGTACGTC.

The V gene is TRBV5-1, the J gene TRBJ1-2, with TRBD1 matching over 9 bases. The germline gives CDR1 SGHRS, CDR2 YFSETQ. CDR3 size: 16 residues. V gave up 1 base and J gave up 0 bases; unmatched junction bases: 4. For the CDR3, the DNA is TGCGCCAGCAGCTTGTGGGGGACAGGGTCTAACTATGGCTACACCTTC. Its protein is CASSLWGTGSNYGYTF.

On this clone itself: Germline and junction disagree at one end, which may indicate a read error. The V call is TRBV6-1, the J call TRBJ1-3; 7 positions agree with TRBD1. Germline loops: CDR1 MNHNS, CDR2 SASEGT. The length of the CDR3 is 17 residues. This CDR3 is CASREELGTVSGNTIYF. CDR3 nucleotide sequence: TGTGCCAGCAGGGAAGAGCTGGGGACAGTCTCTGGAAACACCATATATTTT.

The rearrangement links TRBV2 to TRBJ2-3, with D possibly being TRBD2 (6 bases). V lost 6 bases and J 2 bases, leaving 15 bases between the germline ends. The germline V gene has CDR1 SNHLY and CDR2 FYNNEI. The CDR3 runs 15 residues. DNA of the CDR3: TGTGCCAGCAGGGGACTGGGGGACCCCACAGATACGCAGTATTTT. Translated: CASRGLGDPTDTQYF.

V is TRBV9 and J is TRBJ2-2; TRBD2 is a possible D gene (5 bases). Trimming cost V 0 bases and J 4 bases, with 13 bases left between them. The CDR3 is 16 amino acids. Germline V gene sequence: CDR1 SGDLS, CDR2 YYNGEE. CDR3 sequence reads: CASSVEASLPTGELFF. Here the CDR3 DNA reads TGTGCCAGCAGCGTAGAGGCTAGCTTACCCACCGGGGAGCTGTTTTTT.

This sequence joins TRBV9 and TRBJ2-1; D remains unclear. Trimming cost V 1 base and J 8 bases, with 16 bases left between them. This CDR3 is built from 15 residues. Germline V gives CDR1 SGDLS, CDR2 YYNGEE. CDR3 in amino acids: CASSVTRLPADEQFF. DNA of the CDR3: TGTGCCAGCAGCGTAACGCGCTTACCTGCCGATGAGCAGTTCTTC.

The chain links TRBV9 to TRBJ2-6; D ambiguous. The CDR3 length is 16 residues. Germline CDR1 is SGDLS and CDR2 is YYNGEE. V lost 4 bases, J lost 1 base, and 12 bases lay in between. CDR3 in DNA: TGTGCCAGCAGCTCACCTGGTCGGTCTGGGGCCAACGTCCTGACTTTC. Protein product: CASSSPGRSGANVLTF. Full variable domain (missing parts from reference TRBV9 and TRBJ2-6): DSGVTQTPKHLITATGQRVTLRCSPRSGDLSVYWYQQSLDQGLQFLIQYYNGEERAKGNILERFSAQQFPDLHSELNLSSLELGDSALYFCASSSPGRSGANVLTFGAGSRLTVL.

The chain recombines TRBV11-3 with TRBJ2-1, with D unresolved. The V end lost 5 bases, the J end lost 11 bases, and 16 bases lay between the germline ends. Germline loops: CDR1 SGHNT, CDR2 YENEEA. This CDR3 is 13 amino acids long. The CDR3: CASSPAPSSQQFF. As DNA, the CDR3 is TGTGCCAGCAGCCCTGCTCCCTCAAGCCAGCAGTTCTTC.

The chain links TRBV9 to TRBJ2-5, with TRBD2 matching over 10 bases. The CDR3 is made up of 18 amino acids. Germline CDR1 SGDLS, CDR2 YYNGEE. V lost 0 bases and J lost 5; bases outside the gene matches: 13. The chain's CDR3 is CASSVAGEGSGGQETQYF. CDR3 sequence (DNA): TGTGCCAGCAGCGTAGCTGGGGAAGGTAGCGGGGGGCAGGAGACCCAGTACTTC.

The rearrangement uses TRBV7-6 and TRBJ2-3; tentatively, D is TRBD2 (6 bases). Trimming took 4 bases from V and 8 from J, leaving 16 bases between them. This CDR3 region has 14 residues. CDR1 SGHVS and CDR2 FNYEAQ come from the germline V gene. CDR3 bases: TGTGCCAGCAGCTCAGGCCCTAGCGTAATTACGCAGTATTTT. Encoded protein: CASSSGPSVITQYF.

The chain couples TRBV19 to TRBJ2-2, with TRBD2 matching over 7 bases. This CDR3 comprises 14 residues. After removal of 8 bases from V and 3 bases from J, the junction contained 6 bases not matched to a gene. Germline V CDR1 and CDR2: LNHDA, SQIVND (reference sequence). CDR3 DNA sequence: TGTGCCAGTGACGGGCTAGCGGACACCGGGGAGCTGTTTTTT. It specifies CASDGLADTGELFF.

This clone was detected only a few times. This chain links TRBV7-2 with TRBJ2-7; D may be TRBD1 (5 bases). The germline V and J ends were trimmed by 5 bases and 7 bases, with 18 bases remaining between them. Germline V gene sequence: CDR1 SGHTA, CDR2 FQGNSA. The CDR3 is 14 amino acids. CDR3 sequence reads: CASSPFGALGEQYF. Here the CDR3 DNA reads TGTGCCAGCAGCCCATTTGGGGCCCTTGGAGAGCAGTACTTC.

This clone was seen only once. The rearrangement uses TRBV5-6 and TRBJ1-3; weak D call: TRBD1 (5 bases). Germline values: CDR1 SGHDT, CDR2 YYEEEE. The germline V and J ends were trimmed by 0 bases and 4 bases, with 11 bases remaining between them. This CDR3 comprises 15 residues. The CDR3 DNA reads as TGTGCCAGCAGCTTGGATTTCAGGGCGGGAAACACCATATATTTT. As protein: CASSLDFRAGNTIYF.

This rearrangement joins TRBV15 to TRBJ1-4; a weak D match, TRBD1 (5 bases). CDR1 and CDR2 (germline): LNHNV, YYDKDF (reference sequence). The CDR3 consists of 14 residues. Deletions cut 1 base from V and 8 bases from J, with 11 bases between. CDR3 DNA sequence: TGTGCCACCAGCAGAGTTGGGGGGGGAGAAAAACTGTTTTTT. This translates into CATSRVGGGEKLFF.

The J gene is TRBJ2-1, the V gene TRBV30, with 8 bases lining up with TRBD2. V was clipped by 1 base and J by 0 bases; unmatched bases: 5. The CDR3 is 16 residues long. CDR1 is GTSNPN and CDR2 is SVGIG in the germline V gene (reference sequence). CDR3 nucleotide sequence: TGTGCCTGGAGTGACGGGAGGGCCTCCTCCTACAATGAGCAGTTCTTC. Translated, it gives CAWSDGRASSYNEQFF.

The rearrangement links TRBV27 to TRBJ2-1, with 8 bases fitting TRBD1. After removal of 5 bases from V and 7 bases from J, the junction contained 4 bases not matched to a gene. The V gene's germline CDR1 is MNHEY and CDR2 SMNVEV (reference sequence). This CDR3 is built from 13 residues. DNA for the CDR3: TGTGCCAGCAGTCCAGGGGGCTTAAATGAGCAGTTCTTC. This codes for CASSPGGLNEQFF.

This clone was found a few times. CDR3 residues: CAIDNGREEAFF. Written as DNA, the CDR3 is TGTGCCATTGACAATGGGAGGGAGGAAGCTTTCTTT. The chain links TRBV10-3 to TRBJ1-1; no clear D. Trimming stripped 9 bases from V and 8 bases from J, with 16 bases between. This CDR3 comprises 12 residues. Germline lookup yields CDR1 ENHRY and CDR2 SYGVKD.

The chain combines TRBV7-2 with TRBJ2-1; maybe TRBD2 (7 bases). The CDR3 contains 16 residues. V was pared by 4 bases and J by 4 bases, with 17 bases between. Germline V CDR1 and CDR2: SGHTA, FQGNSA. The CDR3 loop reads CASSYPKGGGYNEQFF. Written as DNA, the CDR3 is TGTGCCAGCAGCTATCCCAAGGGGGGGGGTTACAATGAGCAGTTCTTC.

V gene TRBV7-8 combines with J gene TRBJ2-3; TRBD2 might be the D (7 bases). This CDR3 comprises 15 residues. Germline V gene data show CDR1 as SGHVS and CDR2 as FQNEAQ. V lost 4 bases and J lost 2, with 13 bases in between. CDR3 region: CASSSWGGATDTQYF. Written as DNA, the CDR3 is TGTGCCAGCAGCTCATGGGGGGGGGCCACAGATACGCAGTATTTT.

This clone was recorded only once. V is TRBV2 and J is TRBJ1-4, with 7 nucleotides matching TRBD1. Trimming at V came to 3 bases and at J to 0 bases, leaving 19 bases not matched to a gene. Germline CDR1 reads SNHLY; CDR2 reads FYNNEI. The CDR3 length is 21 residues. CDR3 in DNA: TGTGCCAGCAGTGACGTTGCCCGGTCGGTTGGGACAGCCACAACTAATGAAAAACTGTTTTTT. The encoded protein is CASSDVARSVGTATTNEKLFF.

This rearrangement joins TRBV19 to TRBJ1-5, with D possibly matching TRBD1 (5 bases). The ends were cut back, 9 bases at V and 0 bases at J, with 18 bases in the middle. The length of the CDR3 is 16 residues. Germline V lookup: CDR1 LNHDA, CDR2 SQIVND (reference sequence). The CDR3 nucleotides are TGTGCCAGCCGACCTATGGGAGGGACTAGCAATCAGCCCCAGCATTTT. It encodes CASRPMGGTSNQPQHF.

The V and J genes are TRBV5-1 and TRBJ2-2; 8 positions agree with TRBD1. Germline V CDR1 and CDR2: SGHRS, YFSETQ. J gave up 4 bases and V 4 bases, and 6 bases lay outside the gene matches. CDR3 size: 15 residues. The CDR3 sequence: CASSTGDRGTGELFF. The CDR3 coding sequence is TGCGCCAGCAGCACGGGCGACAGGGGCACCGGGGAGCTGTTTTTT.